These 9 T cell receptor beta chains originate from one sample sequenced in a study of cytomegalovirus exposure and HLA in healthy donors. With 60 Vbeta and 13 Jbeta primers, the PCR was carried out. The table came from immunoSEQ multiplex PCR; TCRdb's copy has only in-frame clones and leaves some out. The table gives 60,000 to 75,000 clones; the top ten clones make up more than 1.5% of it. The sequenced sample consisted of PBMCs. All receptors derive from a woman aged 25-40 years in good health and CMV-seronegative.

This chain joins TRBV29-1 and TRBJ2-7; the D is unclear. CDR1 and CDR2 from the germline V gene are SQVTM and ANQGSEA. The CDR3 has 13 amino acids. Trimming took off 7 bases at V and 2 bases at J, with 15 bases between the two ends. The CDR3 is CSASERRAYEQYF. CDR3 coding DNA: TGCAGCGCTTCCGAACGCCGCGCCTACGAGCAGTACTTC.

This chain links TRBV9 with TRBJ2-1, with 13 bases lining up with TRBD2. CDR3 length: 15 residues. Germline V gene data show CDR1 as SGDLS and CDR2 as YYNGEE. V lost 2 bases, J lost 6 bases, and 2 bases stayed unmatched. The CDR3 nucleotides are TGTGCCAGCAGCGTGACTAGCGGGAGGTCCAATGAGCAGTTCTTC. Its translation: CASSVTSGRSNEQFF.

The V call is TRBV28, the J call TRBJ2-7; TRBD1 aligns across 10 bases. This CDR3 is built from 15 residues. Germline V lookup: CDR1 MDHEN, CDR2 SYDVKM. The J segment lost 3 bases and the V segment lost 7 bases, leaving 9 bases of the junction unmatched. CDR3 region: CASNAPGTGDYEQYF. The CDR3 DNA follows: TGTGCCAGCAACGCTCCCGGGACAGGGGACTACGAGCAGTACTTC.

The chain couples TRBV19 to TRBJ1-6; D not resolved. The CDR3 is 16 residues long. Trimming cost V 3 bases and J 10 bases, with 19 bases left between them. Per the germline V gene, CDR1 is LNHDA and CDR2 is SQIVND (reference sequence). The CDR3 protein is CASSISSAAAWSPLHF. In nucleotides, the CDR3 is TGTGCCAGTAGTATTTCCAGCGCGGCAGCCTGGTCACCCCTCCACTTT.

The J gene is TRBJ2-5, the V gene TRBV7-9, with no clear D. Germline lookup yields CDR1 SEHNR and CDR2 FQNEAQ (reference sequence). The CDR3 is 13 residues long. The V gene lost 0 bases and the J gene lost 1 base, with 3 bases spanning the gap. CDR3 residues: CASSLAAQETQYF. CDR3 in DNA: TGTGCCAGCAGCTTAGCAGCCCAAGAGACCCAGTACTTC.

The gene calls are TRBV2 and TRBJ2-7, with 8 bases matching TRBD2. Germline V gene data show CDR1 as SNHLY and CDR2 as FYNNEI. CDR3 length: 16 amino acids. The V segment lost 8 bases and the J segment 5 bases; nucleotides outside the gene matches: 17. As DNA, the CDR3 is TGTGCCAGCGGAGAGGGAATCGCGGGAGGAAAGGACGAGCAGTACTTC. Translation: CASGEGIAGGKDEQYF.

The CDR3, as DNA: TGCAGCGTGCGGGGGGGACCATCCTACGAGCAGTACTTC. Protein product: CSVRGGPSYEQYF. This chain uses TRBV29-1 with TRBJ2-7; 9 bases match TRBD2. The CDR3 consists of 13 residues. Germline loops: CDR1 SQVTM, CDR2 ANQGSEA. V was pared by 6 bases and J by 1 base, with 4 bases of the junction left unmatched.

The chain couples TRBV25-1 to TRBJ1-1, with D possibly being TRBD1 (5 bases). Germline CDR1 is MGHDK and CDR2 is SYGVNS. Trimming stripped 1 base from V and 7 bases from J, with 7 bases between. The CDR3 has 12 residues. CDR3 sequence reads: CASSEWGFEAFF. As DNA, the CDR3 is TGTGCCAGCAGTGAATGGGGCTTTGAAGCTTTCTTT.

The chain joins TRBV30 to TRBJ2-7; TRBD2 might be the D (6 bases). CDR3 length: 15 amino acids. Germline V CDR1 and CDR2: GTSNPN, SVGIG (reference sequence). The germline V and J ends were trimmed by 5 bases and 0 bases, with 17 bases remaining between them. CDR3 loop: CAWGIPGTGSYEQYF. In DNA form, the CDR3 reads TGTGCCTGGGGGATCCCCGGGACTGGCTCCTACGAGCAGTACTTC.